This TCR beta chain was sequenced for a study of blood T cell repertoires in COVID-19. Sequencing was performed with immunoSEQ multiplex PCR; in TCRdb, only in-frame clones are kept and a portion is missing. Found here are 100,000 to 150,000 clones, around 80% of them singletons; the top ten hold 3.5% to 4%. Germline V gene data show CDR1 as LNHDA and CDR2 as SQIVND (reference sequence). Trimming stripped 6 bases from V and 7 bases from J, with 16 bases between. This CDR3 has 13 amino acids. Sequenced input: peripheral blood. The chain uses TRBV19 and TRBJ2-7; a possible D gene is TRBD1 (6 bases). This TCR came from a woman in her forties or fifties with acute or convalescent COVID-19. CDR3 nucleotides: TGTGCCAGTAGCCGAACAGGGCCAGAAGAGCAGTACTTC. Its protein is CASSRTGPEEQYF. The full variable domain, completed using reference TRBV19 and TRBJ2-7, is DGGITQSPKYLFRKEGQNVTLSCEQNLNHDAMYWYRQDPGQGLRLIYYSQIVNDFQKGDIAEGYSVSREKKESFPLTVTSAQKNPTAFYLCASSRTGPEEQYFGPGTRLTVT.